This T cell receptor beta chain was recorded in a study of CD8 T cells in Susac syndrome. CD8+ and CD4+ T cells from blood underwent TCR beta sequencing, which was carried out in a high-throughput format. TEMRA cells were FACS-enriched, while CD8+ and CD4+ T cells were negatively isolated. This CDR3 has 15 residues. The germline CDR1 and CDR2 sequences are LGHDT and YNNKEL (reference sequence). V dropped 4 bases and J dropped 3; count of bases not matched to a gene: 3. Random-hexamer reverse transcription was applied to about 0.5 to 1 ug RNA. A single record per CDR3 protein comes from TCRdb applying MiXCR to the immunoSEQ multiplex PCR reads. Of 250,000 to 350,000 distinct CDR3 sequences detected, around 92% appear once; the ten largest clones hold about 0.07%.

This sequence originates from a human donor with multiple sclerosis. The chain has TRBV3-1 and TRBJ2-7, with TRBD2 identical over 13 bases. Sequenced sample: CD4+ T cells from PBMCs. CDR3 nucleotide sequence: TGTGCCAGCAGCCTGACTAGCGGGGGGTTCTACGAGCAGTACTTC. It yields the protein CASSLTSGGFYEQYF.